This T cell receptor (beta chain) was captured by sequencing in a study of control samples from healthy donors and cancer patients. Generated by immunoSEQ multiplex PCR, the TCRdb table keeps only in-frame clones and is missing some. The data contain roughly 81,000 clones, around 83% of them singletons. The sequence was collected from a man aged 55 to 70 with head and neck cancer. Material for sequencing was PBMCs.

The CDR3, as DNA: TGTGCCAGCAGCCAAGATTTGGCCCGCCAGCCCCAGCATTTT. As protein: CASSQDLARQPQHF. This sequence joins TRBV3-1 (or the pseudogene TRBV3-2) and TRBJ1-5; unclear D gene. The length of the CDR3 is 14 residues. V dropped 0 bases and J dropped 7 bases, with 10 bases sitting between them. Germline loops: CDR1 LGHDT, CDR2 YNNKEL (reference sequence).